Below, one TCR beta chain is given with its context. No antigen is known for it. No base quality information exists; no much larger clone differs at one position. This specimen comes from a study of blood T cell repertoires in COVID-19 (TCRdb year 2020). Broadly, across the study: Collaborator samples came from the United States, Italy and Spain and covered acute and convalescent phases of COVID-19. The samples were drawn from the first 160 participants of the ongoing ImmuneRACE study and from more than 1,000 subjects provided by 6 global collaborators. Where available, HLA class I and class II types were taken from metadata supplied by the sample provider and were not determined by assay-based typing. The repertoires were made available in a free public database intended to serve as a resource for research on the immune response to SARS-CoV-2. A de-identified subject ID, COVID-19 status, age in years and sex were almost always included in the sample metadata. The material from the prospective study consisted of cDNA or gDNA derived from T cells, B-cell-depleted T cells, or PBMCs. Deeply sampled blood TCRbeta repertoires from subjects exposed to, actively infected with, or recovered from COVID-19 were included in the dataset.

TCRbeta CDR3 regions were amplified from genomic DNA by means of the immunoSEQ Assay, a bias-controlled multiplex PCR. In the source study's methods: Nucleated cell counts per sample were estimated from amplification of reference gene primers within the assay. To quantify the absolute abundance of each unique TCRbeta CDR3 rearrangement, sequence reads were collapsed and filtered. Productive Simpson clonality was computed per sample as the square root of Simpson's diversity index over productive rearrangements. The clones in this table, taken by TCRdb from immuneACCESS, are in-frame only. Not every clone is retained; where verified, under half of the shortfall comes from an unresolved V gene, and the cause of the rest is unknown. V and J calls and clone size are given by that table; D and trimming were obtained from the DNA. The sample yields some 260,000 clones; 88% were counted once. The top ten clonotypes cover over 1.3% of the sample.

Each collaborating institution followed its own protocols to collect whole blood in K2EDTA tubes. For TCRbeta analysis, collaborator samples were shipped as frozen whole blood, as isolated PBMCs, or as DNA extracted from either sample type. Taken from cysteine to phenylalanine, the CDR3 has 16 residues. Here the CDR3 DNA is all that survives: 48 bases in frame from base 1. Trimmed from V: 4 bases; trimmed from J: 0 bases; junction bases lacking a gene match: 7. Taken from the germline V gene, the CDR1 and CDR2 loops are MNHEY and SVGAGI. Points the paper makes about the study in general: The quantity of clinical and demographic metadata differed by source and by participant and was supplied without curation.

The sequence links TRBV6-5 to TRBJ1-1, and 8 bases in between align with TRBD1. This TCR was sampled from a man older than 75 with acute or convalescent COVID-19. Material: peripheral blood. The sequence in DNA is TGTGCCAGCAGTTTCCGACAGGGGCGTATGAACACTGAAGCTTTCTTT. Its protein product is CASSFRQGRMNTEAFF.